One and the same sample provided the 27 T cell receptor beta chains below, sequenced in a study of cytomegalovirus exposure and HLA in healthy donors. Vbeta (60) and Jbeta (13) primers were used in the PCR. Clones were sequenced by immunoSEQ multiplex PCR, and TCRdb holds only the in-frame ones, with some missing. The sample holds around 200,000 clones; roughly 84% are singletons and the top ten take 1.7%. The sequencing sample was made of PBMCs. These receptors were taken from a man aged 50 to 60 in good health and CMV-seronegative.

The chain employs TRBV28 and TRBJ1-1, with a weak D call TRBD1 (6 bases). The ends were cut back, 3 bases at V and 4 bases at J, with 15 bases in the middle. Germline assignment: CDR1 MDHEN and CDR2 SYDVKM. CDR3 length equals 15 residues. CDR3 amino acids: CASSLVGQGPTEAFF. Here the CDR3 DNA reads TGTGCCAGCAGTTTGGTAGGTCAGGGGCCCACTGAAGCTTTCTTT.

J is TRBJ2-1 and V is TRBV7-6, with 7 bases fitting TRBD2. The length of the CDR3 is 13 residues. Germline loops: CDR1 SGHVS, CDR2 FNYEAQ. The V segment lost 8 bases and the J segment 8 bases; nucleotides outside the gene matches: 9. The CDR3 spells CASRHVGGDEQFF. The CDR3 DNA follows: TGTGCCAGCCGCCACGTGGGAGGGGATGAGCAGTTCTTC. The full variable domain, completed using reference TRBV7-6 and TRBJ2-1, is GAGVSQSPRYKVTKRGQDVALRCDPISGHVSLYWYRQALGQGPEFLTYFNYEAQQDKSGLPNDRFSAERPEGSISTLTIQRTEQRDSAMYRCASRHVGGDEQFFGPGTRLTVL.

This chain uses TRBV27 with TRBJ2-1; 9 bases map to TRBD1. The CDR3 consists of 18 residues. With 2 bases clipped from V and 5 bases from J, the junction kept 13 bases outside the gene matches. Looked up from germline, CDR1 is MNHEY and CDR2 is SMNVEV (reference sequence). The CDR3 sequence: CASSLHHSGTGNHNEQFF. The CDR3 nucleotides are TGTGCCAGCAGTTTACACCACTCGGGGACAGGGAATCACAATGAGCAGTTCTTC.

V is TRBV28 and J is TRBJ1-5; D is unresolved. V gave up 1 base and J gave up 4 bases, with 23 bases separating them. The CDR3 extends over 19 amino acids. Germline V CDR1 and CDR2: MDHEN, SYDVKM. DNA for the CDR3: TGTGCCAGCAGTTTATTATTCGGCGGGATTAGGAAGCCTAATCAGCCCCAGCATTTT. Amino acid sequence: CASSLLFGGIRKPNQPQHF.

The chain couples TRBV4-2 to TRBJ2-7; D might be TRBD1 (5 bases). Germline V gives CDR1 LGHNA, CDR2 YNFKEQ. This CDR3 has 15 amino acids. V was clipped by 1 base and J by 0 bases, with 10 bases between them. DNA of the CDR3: TGTGCCAGCAGCCAAGGACAGTCTTACTCCTACGAGCAGTACTTC. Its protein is CASSQGQSYSYEQYF.

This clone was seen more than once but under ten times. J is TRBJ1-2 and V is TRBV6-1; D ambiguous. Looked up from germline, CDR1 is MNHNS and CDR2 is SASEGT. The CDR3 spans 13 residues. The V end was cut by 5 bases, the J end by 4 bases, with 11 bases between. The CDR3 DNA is TGTGCCAGCAGTCTTGTTAGGAGCTATGGCTACACCTTC. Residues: CASSLVRSYGYTF.

The CDR3 nucleotides are TGTGCCAGCAGCTTGGGGGACAGCCGAGTAGAGACCCAGTACTTC. Its translation: CASSLGDSRVETQYF. The chain combines TRBV5-4 with TRBJ2-5; 7 nucleotides align to TRBD1. This CDR3 has 15 residues. The germline CDR1 and CDR2 sequences are SGHNT and YYREEE (reference sequence). V lost 0 bases and J lost 4; bases outside the gene matches: 6.

CDR3 sequence reads: CASRLGTSHEQYF. The CDR3 DNA reads as TGTGCCAGCAGACTTGGGACTAGTCACGAGCAGTACTTC. This chain uses TRBV2 with TRBJ2-7; TRBD2 aligns across 8 bases. Trimming cost V 6 bases and J 5 bases; bases outside gene matches: 6. This CDR3 is built from 13 residues. Germline CDR1 reads SNHLY; CDR2 reads FYNNEI.

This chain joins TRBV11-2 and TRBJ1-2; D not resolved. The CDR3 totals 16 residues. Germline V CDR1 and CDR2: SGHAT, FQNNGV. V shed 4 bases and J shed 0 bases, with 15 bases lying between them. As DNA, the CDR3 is TGTGCCAGCAGCTCCCCGACGTCAGGTTCTAACTATGGCTACACCTTC. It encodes CASSSPTSGSNYGYTF.

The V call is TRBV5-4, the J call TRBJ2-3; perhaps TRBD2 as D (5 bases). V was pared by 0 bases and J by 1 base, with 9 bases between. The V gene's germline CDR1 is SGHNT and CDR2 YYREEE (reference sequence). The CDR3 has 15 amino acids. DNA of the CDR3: TGTGCCAGCAGCTTGGGAGGGTACCGCACAGATACGCAGTATTTT. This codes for CASSLGGYRTDTQYF.

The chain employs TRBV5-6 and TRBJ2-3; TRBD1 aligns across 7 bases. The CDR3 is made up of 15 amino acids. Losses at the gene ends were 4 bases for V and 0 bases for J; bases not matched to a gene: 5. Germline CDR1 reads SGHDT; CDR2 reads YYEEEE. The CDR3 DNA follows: TGTGCCAGCAGCGCCCCGGGACAGAGCACAGATACGCAGTATTTT. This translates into CASSAPGQSTDTQYF.

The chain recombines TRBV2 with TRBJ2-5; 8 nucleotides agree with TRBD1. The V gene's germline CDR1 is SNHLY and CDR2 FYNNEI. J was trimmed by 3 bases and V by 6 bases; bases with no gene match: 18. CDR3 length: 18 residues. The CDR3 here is CASRLSPRGRRVEETQYF. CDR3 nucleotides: TGTGCCAGCAGACTTAGCCCCAGGGGGCGCAGGGTTGAAGAGACCCAGTACTTC.

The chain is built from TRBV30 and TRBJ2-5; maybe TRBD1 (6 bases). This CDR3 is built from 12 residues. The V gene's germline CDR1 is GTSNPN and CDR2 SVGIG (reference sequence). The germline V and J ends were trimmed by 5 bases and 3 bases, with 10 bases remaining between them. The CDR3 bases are TGTGCCTGGGAAGGGGGAGAAGAGACCCAGTACTTC. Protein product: CAWEGGEETQYF.

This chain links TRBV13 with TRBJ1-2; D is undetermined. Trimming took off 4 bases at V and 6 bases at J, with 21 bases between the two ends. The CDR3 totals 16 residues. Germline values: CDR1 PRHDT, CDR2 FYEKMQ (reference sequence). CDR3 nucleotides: TGTGCCAGCAGCTCAAGCGATTTGGGAGCTTTAGATGGCTACACCTTC. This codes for CASSSSDLGALDGYTF.

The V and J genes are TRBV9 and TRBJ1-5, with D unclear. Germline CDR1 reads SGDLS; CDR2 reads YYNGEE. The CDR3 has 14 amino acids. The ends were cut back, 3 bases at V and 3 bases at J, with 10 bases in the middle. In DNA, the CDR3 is TGTGCCAGCAGCGGGGGTAGCGACAATCAGCCCCAGCATTTT. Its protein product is CASSGGSDNQPQHF.

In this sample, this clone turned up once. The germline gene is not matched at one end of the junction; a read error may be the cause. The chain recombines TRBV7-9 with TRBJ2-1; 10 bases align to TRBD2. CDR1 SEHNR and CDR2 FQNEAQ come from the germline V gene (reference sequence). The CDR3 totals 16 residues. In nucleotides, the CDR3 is TGTTCCAGCGGCAATCTTAGCGGGAGGAAATACAATGAGCAGTTCTTC. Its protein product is CSSGNLSGRKYNEQFF.

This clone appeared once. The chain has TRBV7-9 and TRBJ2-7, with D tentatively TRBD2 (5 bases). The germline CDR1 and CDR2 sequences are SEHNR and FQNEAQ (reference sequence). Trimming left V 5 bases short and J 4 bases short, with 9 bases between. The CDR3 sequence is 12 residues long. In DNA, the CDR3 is TGTGCCAGCAGCGTCCGGGGTTACGAGCAGTACTTC. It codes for CASSVRGYEQYF.

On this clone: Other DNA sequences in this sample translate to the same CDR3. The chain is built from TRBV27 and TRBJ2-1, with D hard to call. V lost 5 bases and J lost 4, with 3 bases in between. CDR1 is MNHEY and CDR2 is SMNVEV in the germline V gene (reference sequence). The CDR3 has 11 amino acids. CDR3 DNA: TGTGCCAGCAGTCGGTACAATGAGCAGTTCTTC. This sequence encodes CASSRYNEQFF.

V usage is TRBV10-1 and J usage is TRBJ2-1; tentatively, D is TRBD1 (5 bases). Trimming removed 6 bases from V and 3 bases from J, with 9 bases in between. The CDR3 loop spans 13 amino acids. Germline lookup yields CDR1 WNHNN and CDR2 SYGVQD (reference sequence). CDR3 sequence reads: CASSGDSYNEQFF. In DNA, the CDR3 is TGCGCCAGCAGCGGCGACAGCTACAATGAGCAGTTCTTC.

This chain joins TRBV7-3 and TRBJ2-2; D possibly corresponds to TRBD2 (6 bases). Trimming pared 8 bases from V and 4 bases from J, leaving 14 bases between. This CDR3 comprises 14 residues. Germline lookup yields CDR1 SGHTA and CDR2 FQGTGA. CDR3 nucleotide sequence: TGTGCCAGCGGAGGGACCAGTCGCACCGGGGAGCTGTTTTTT. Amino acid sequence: CASGGTSRTGELFF.

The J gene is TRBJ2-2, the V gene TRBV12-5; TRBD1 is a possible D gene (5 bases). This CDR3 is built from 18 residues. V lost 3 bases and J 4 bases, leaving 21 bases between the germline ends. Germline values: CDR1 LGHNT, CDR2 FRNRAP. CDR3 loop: CASGFSSQGRFGTGELFF. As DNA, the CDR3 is TGTGCTAGTGGTTTCTCCTCGCAGGGAAGATTTGGCACCGGGGAGCTGTTTTTT.

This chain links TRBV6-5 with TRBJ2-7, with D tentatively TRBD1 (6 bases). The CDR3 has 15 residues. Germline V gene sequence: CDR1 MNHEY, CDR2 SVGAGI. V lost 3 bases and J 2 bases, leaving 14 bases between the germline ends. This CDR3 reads CASSYTQGQPYEQYF. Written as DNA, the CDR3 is TGTGCCAGCAGTTATACCCAGGGGCAACCCTACGAGCAGTACTTC.

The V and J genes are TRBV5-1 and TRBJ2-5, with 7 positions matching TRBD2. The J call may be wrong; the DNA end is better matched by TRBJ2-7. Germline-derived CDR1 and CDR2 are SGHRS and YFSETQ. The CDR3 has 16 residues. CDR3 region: CASSLQKSGNTYEQYF. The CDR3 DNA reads TGCGCCAGCAGCTTACAAAAAAGCGGGAATACCTACGAGCAGTACTTC.

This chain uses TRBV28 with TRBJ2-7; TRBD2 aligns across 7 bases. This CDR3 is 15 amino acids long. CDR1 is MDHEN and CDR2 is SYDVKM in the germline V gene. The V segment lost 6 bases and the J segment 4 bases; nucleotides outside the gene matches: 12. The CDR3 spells CASSPGGRVSYEQYF. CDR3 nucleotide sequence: TGTGCCAGCAGCCCGGGAGGCAGGGTATCGTACGAGCAGTACTTC.

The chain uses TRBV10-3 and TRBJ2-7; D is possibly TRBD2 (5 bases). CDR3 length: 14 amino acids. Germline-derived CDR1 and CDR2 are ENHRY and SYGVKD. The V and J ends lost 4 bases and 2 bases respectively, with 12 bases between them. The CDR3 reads CAISGYSGTYEQYF. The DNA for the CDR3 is TGTGCCATCAGTGGATACAGCGGAACCTACGAGCAGTACTTC.

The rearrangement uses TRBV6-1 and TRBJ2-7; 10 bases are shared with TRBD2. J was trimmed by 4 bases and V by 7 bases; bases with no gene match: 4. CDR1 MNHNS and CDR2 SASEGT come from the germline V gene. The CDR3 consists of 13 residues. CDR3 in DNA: TGTGCCAGCAACCTTAGCGGGAGGTACGAGCAGTACTTC. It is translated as CASNLSGRYEQYF.

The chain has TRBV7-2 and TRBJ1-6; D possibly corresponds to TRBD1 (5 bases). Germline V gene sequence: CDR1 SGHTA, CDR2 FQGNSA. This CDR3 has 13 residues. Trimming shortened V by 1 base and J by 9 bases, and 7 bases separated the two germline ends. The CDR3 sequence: CASSLVGGSPLHF. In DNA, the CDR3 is TGTGCCAGCAGCTTAGTCGGGGGTTCACCCCTCCACTTT.